This T cell receptor beta chain was observed in a study of T-cell memory formation after mild COVID-19. Study-level results: Cross-reactive memory apparently joined, as some responding clones appeared in pre-infection memory. The main location of contracting CD4+ clones was CM and EM, and that of contracting CD8+ clones was EMRA.

Comment on this clonotype: The antigen is undetermined.

CDR3 size: 14 residues. Germline values: CDR1 SGHRS, CDR2 YFSETQ. Trimming removed 4 bases from V and 5 bases from J; junction bases left unmatched: 6. Each CDR3 protein gets one entry after TCRdb re-called the 5' RACE reads with MiXCR. The sample contains approximately 300,000 distinct CDR3 sequences, more than 15% of which appear only once. The specimen was PBMCs or a T cell subset sorted from them (not recorded which). This receptor was identified in a man aged 18 to 30 who had mild COVID-19 (a few samples of this study predate the infection). Cell type and time point are not known. V gene TRBV5-1 combines with J gene TRBJ2-5; 9 nucleotides line up with TRBD2. The CDR3 coding sequence is TGCGCCAGCAGCGTCAGTAGCGGGGGTGAGACCCAGTACTTC. Translation gives CASSVSSGGETQYF.